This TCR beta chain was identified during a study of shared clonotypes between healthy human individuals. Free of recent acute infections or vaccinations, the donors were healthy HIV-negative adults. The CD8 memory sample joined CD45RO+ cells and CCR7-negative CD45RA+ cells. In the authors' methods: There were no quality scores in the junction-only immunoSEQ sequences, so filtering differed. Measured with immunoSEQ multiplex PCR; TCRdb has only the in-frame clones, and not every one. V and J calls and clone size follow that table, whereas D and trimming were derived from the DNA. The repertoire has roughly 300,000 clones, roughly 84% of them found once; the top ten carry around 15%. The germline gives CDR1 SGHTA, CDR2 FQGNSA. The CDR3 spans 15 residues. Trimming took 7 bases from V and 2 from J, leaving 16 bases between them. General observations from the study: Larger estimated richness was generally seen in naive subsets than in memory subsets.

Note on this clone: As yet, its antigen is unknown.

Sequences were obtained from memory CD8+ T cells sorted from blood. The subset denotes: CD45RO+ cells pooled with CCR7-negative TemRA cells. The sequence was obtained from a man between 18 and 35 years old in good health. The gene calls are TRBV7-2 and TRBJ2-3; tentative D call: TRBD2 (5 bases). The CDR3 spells CASIKNSAVTDTQYF. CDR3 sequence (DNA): TGTGCCAGCATCAAAAATAGCGCGGTCACAGATACGCAGTATTTT.